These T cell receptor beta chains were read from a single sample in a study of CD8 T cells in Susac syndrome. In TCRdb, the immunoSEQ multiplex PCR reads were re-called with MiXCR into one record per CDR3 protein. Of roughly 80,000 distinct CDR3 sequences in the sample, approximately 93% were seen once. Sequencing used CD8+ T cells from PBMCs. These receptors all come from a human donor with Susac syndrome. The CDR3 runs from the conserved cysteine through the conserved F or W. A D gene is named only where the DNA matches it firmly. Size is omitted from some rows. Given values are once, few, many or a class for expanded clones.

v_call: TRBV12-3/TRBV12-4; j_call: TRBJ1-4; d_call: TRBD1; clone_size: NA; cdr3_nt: TGTGCCAGCGAGGTGGGGACAGCAACTAATGAAAAACTGTTTTTT; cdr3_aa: CASEVGTATNEKLFF
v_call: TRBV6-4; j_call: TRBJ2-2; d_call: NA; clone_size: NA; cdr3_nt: TGTGCCAGCAGTGACGGAGCGAACACCGGGGAGCTGTTTTTT; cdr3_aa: CASSDGANTGELFF
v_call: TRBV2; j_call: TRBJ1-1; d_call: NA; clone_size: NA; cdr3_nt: TGTGCCAGCAGTGATTACGCCCTGGGCACTGAAGCTTTCTTT; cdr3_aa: CASSDYALGTEAFF
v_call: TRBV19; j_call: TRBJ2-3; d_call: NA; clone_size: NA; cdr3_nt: TGTGCCAGTAGTATCTACAGTCTTTGGTATTTT; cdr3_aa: CASSIYSLWYF
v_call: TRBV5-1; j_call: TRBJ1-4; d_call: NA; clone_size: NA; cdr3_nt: TGCGCCAGCAGCTTGGAGCAGCCAACTAATGAAAAACTGTTTTTT; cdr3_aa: CASSLEQPTNEKLFF
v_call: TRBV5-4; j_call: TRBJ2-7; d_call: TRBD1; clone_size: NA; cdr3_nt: TGTGCCAGCAGCTTACCGGGACAGGGTATCTACGAGCAGTACTTC; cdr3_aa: CASSLPGQGIYEQYF
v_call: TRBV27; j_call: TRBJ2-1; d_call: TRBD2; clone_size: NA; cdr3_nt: TGTGCCAGCAGTTTGCCCAGGACTAGCGGGGGGATCAATGAGCAGTTCTTC; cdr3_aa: CASSLPRTSGGINEQFF
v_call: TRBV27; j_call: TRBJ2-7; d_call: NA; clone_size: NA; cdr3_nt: TGTGCCAGCAGTTTTAGAGTGGCGGGGACCGAGCAGTACTTC; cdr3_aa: CASSFRVAGTEQYF
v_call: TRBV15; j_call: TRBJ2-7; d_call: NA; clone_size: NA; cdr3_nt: TGTGCCACCAGCGTTGGCTACGAGCAGTACTTC; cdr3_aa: CATSVGYEQYF
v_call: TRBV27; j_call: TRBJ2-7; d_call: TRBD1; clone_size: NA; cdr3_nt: TGTGCCAGCAGTTCCCAGACAGGGCGGGAGCAGTACTTC; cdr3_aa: CASSSQTGREQYF
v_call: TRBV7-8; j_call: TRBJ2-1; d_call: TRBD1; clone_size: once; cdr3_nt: TGTGCCAGCAGTCCTGACAGGGGCAATGAGCAGTTCTTC; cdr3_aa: CASSPDRGNEQFF
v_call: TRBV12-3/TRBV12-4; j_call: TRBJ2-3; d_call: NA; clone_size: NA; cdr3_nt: TGTGCCAGCAGTTTCTCTGACTACGGCACAGATACGCAGTATTTT; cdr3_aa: CASSFSDYGTDTQYF
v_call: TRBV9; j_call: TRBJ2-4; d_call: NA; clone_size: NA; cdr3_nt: TGTGCCAGCAGCGCCGGGAAGGGGTACATTCAGTACTTC; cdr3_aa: CASSAGKGYIQYF
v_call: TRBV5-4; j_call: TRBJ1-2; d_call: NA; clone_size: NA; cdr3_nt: TGTGCCACCCGGACAGCCGGCGACTATGGCTACACCTTC; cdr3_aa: CATRTAGDYGYTF
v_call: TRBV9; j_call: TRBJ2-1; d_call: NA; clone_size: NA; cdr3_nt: TGTGCCAGCAGCGTAGAGGGGGACGTTTCCTACAATGAGCAGTTCTTC; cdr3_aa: CASSVEGDVSYNEQFF
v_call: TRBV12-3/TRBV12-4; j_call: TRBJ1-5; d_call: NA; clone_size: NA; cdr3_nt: TGTGCCAGCTCCCTCACCCAGGGAGGCAATCAGCCCCAGCATTTT; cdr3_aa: CASSLTQGGNQPQHF
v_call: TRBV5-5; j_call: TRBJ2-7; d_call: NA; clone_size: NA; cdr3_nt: TGTGCCAGCAGCTTGGTCAGTGAGGACGAGCAGTACTTC; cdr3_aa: CASSLVSEDEQYF
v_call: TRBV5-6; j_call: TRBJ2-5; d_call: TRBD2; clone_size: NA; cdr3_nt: TGTGCCAGCAGCTACGGGACTAGCGGGGGCGGAGAGACCCAGTACTTC; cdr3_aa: CASSYGTSGGGETQYF
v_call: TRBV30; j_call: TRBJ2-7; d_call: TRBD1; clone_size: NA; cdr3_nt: TGTGCCTGGAGTAGCGAGACAGGGGGCTACGAGCAGTACTTC; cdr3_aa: CAWSSETGGYEQYF
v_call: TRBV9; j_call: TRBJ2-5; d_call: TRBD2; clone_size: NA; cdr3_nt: TGTGCCAGCAGCGGGTGGACTAGCGAGGAGACCCAGTACTTC; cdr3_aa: CASSGWTSEETQYF
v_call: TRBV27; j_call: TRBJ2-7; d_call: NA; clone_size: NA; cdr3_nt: TGTGCCACCGGGGACGGGGGCTTGCGAGAGCAGTACTTC; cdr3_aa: CATGDGGLREQYF
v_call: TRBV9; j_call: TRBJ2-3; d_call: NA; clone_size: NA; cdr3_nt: TGTGCCAGCAGCGTAGGAGGAGGCCTCACAGATACGCAGTATTTT; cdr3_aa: CASSVGGGLTDTQYF
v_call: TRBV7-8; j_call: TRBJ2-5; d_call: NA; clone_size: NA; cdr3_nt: TGTGCCAGCAGCGACCGTAGCGGAACCCAAGAGACCCAGTACTTC; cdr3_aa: CASSDRSGTQETQYF
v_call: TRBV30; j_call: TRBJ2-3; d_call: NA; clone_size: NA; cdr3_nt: TGTGCCTGGCTGGGGACAGATACGCAGTATTTT; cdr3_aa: CAWLGTDTQYF
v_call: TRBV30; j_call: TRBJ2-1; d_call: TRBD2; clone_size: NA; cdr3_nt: TGTGCCTGGAGTGATGACGGGAGGGGAGAGCAGTTCTTC; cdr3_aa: CAWSDDGRGEQFF
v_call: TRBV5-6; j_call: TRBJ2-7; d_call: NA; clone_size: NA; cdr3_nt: TGTGCCAGCAGCTCAACAGACTACGAGCAGTACTTC; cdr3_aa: CASSSTDYEQYF
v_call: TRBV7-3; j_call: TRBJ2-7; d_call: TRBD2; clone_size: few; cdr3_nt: TGTGCCAGCAGTCGGGGGGGCGACTACGAGCAGTACTTC; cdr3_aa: CASSRGGDYEQYF
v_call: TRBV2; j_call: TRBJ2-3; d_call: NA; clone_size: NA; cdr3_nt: TGTGCCAGCAGTGAAGGAGCGTCTAGCACAGATACGCAGTATTTT; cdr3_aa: CASSEGASSTDTQYF
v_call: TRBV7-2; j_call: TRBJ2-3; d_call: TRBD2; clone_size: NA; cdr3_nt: TGTGCCAGCAGCTTAGGATTCGCGGGGGGGCCCAGGGATACGCAGTATTTT; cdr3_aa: CASSLGFAGGPRDTQYF
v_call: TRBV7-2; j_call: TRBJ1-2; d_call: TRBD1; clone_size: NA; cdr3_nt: TGTGCCAGCAGCCGGGGACAGGGGGCTAACTATGGCTACACCTTC; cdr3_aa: CASSRGQGANYGYTF
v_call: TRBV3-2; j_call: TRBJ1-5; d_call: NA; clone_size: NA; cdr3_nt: TGTGCCAGCAGCCCTCCCCAGCATTTT; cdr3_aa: CASSPPQHF
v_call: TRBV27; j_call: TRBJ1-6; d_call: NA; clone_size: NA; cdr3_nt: TGTGCCAGTTCCCAACAGGGCGCTTTTAATTCACCCCTCCACTTT; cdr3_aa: CASSQQGAFNSPLHF
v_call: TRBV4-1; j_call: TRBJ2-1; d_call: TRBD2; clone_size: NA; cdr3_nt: TGCGCCAGCAGCCAAGAAACGGGGGGGCCACACAATGAGCAGTTCTTC; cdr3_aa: CASSQETGGPHNEQFF
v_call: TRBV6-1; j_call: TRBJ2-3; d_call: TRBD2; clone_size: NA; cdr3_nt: TGTGCCAGCAGTGAGACTAGCGGGGGAGCCTTCGCCACAGATACGCAGTATTTT; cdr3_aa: CASSETSGGAFATDTQYF
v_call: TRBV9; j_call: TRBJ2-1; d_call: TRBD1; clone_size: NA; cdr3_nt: TGTGCCAGCAGCCCACTTTATGGGACAGGCAATGAGCAGTTCTTC; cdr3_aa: CASSPLYGTGNEQFF
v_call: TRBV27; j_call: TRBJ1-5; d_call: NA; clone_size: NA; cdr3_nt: TGTGCCAGCAGTTTATCTTCCGGGATCAGCAATCAGCCCCAGCATTTT; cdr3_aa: CASSLSSGISNQPQHF
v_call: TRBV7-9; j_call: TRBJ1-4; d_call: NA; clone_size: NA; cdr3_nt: TGTGCCAGCAGCCCCGGGACGAGTCATGAAAAACTGTTTTTT; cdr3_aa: CASSPGTSHEKLFF
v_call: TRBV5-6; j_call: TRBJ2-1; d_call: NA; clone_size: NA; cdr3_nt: TGTGCCAGCAGCTATAGCTCCAATGAGCAGTTCTTC; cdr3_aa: CASSYSSNEQFF
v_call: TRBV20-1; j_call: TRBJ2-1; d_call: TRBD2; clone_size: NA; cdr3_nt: TGCAGTGTCCGAGCGGGGGGTGAGCAGTTCTTC; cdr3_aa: CSVRAGGEQFF
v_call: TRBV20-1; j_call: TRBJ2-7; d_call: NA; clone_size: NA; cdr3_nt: TGCAGTGCTACCGACTTTAGCCGGCCCTCCTACGAGCAGTACTTC; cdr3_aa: CSATDFSRPSYEQYF
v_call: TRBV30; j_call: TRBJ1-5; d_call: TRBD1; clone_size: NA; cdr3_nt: TGTGCCTGGAGCCCGGGACAGGGGCTGGGCAATCAGCCCCAGCATTTT; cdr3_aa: CAWSPGQGLGNQPQHF